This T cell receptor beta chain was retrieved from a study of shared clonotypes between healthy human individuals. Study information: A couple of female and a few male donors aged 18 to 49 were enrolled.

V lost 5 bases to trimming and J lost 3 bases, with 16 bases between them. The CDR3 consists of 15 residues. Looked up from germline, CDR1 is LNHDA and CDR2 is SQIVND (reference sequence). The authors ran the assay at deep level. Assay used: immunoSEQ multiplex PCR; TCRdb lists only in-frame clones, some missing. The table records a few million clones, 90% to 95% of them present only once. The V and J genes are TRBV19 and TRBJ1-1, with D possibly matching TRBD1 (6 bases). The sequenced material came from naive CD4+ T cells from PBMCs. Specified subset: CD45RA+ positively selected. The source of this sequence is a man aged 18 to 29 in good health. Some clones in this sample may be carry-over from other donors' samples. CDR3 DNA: TGTGCCAGTAGTCCCCGGGGGACACAGGACACTGAAGCTTTCTTT. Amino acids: CASSPRGTQDTEAFF.